Presented here are 30 T cell receptor beta chains from one specimen sequenced in a study of regulatory T cells in long-lasting Graves disease (dated by TCRdb to the early 2020s). What this sample's time point label stands for: persistent/refractory GD, antithyroid drugs over 5 years with positive TRAb. For both TCR sequencing and RNA sequencing, RNA was extracted from PBMCs in TRIzol. Library method: multiplex PCR. The sample was run on an Illumina HiSeq 4000. CDR3 regions were amplified by Arm-PCR with iRepertoire HTBI primers to construct TCR beta libraries. The public reads were run again by TCRdb, first through fastp at Q25 and then through MiXCR, and only productive beta chains were kept. Merged by CDR3 protein, the rows form single entries marked with the most common genes and DNA. The sample data list approximately 290,000 distinct CDR3 sequences, and 22% of these were observed just once. Of the sample, roughly three fifths is held by the ten largest clones.

The input for sequencing was peripheral blood mononuclear cells (PBMCs), taken when the disease was refractory, from a patient treated with antithyroid drugs. Source of these receptors: a female donor with Graves disease.

This clonotype was counted between two and nine times. The rearrangement uses TRBV10-3 and TRBJ2-2; 8 bases align to TRBD2. Germline assignment: CDR1 ENHRY and CDR2 SYGVKD. Trimming removed 10 bases from V and 5 bases from J; junction bases left unmatched: 9. There are 14 residues in the CDR3. CDR3 amino acids: CASSRERETGELFF. The CDR3 nucleotides are TGTGCCAGCTCAAGGGAGCGGGAGACCGGGGAGCTGTTTTTT.

This clonotype has ten or more counts. The rearrangement uses TRBV28 and TRBJ1-2, with 10 nucleotides matching TRBD1. This CDR3 spans 17 amino acids. Trimming removed 6 bases from V and 4 bases from J; junction bases left unmatched: 14. Germline V gives CDR1 MDHEN, CDR2 SYDVKM. CDR3: CASSPLKDRGILYGYTF. The CDR3 DNA follows: TGTGCCAGCAGCCCCCTAAAGGACAGGGGGATACTCTATGGCTACACCTTC.

Many counts were recorded for this clonotype. The chain combines TRBV20-1 with TRBJ1-2, with TRBD1 as a possible D gene (6 bases). The ends were cut back, 8 bases at V and 9 bases at J, with 16 bases in the middle. CDR1 is DFQATT, CDR2 SNEGSKA, per germline (reference sequence). This CDR3 region has 11 residues. CDR3 sequence: CSLSVRGSYTF. The CDR3 DNA follows: TGCAGTCTCTCGGTCAGGGGCAGCTACACCTTC.

As regards this clonotype: A much larger clone lies a single base off, so this may be a read error. The rearrangement links TRBV2 to TRBJ2-5; 9 bases are a match to TRBD2. Germline lookup yields CDR1 SNHLY and CDR2 FYNNEI. CDR3 size: 16 residues. The DNA for the CDR3 is TGTGCCCGCAGCCAGCGGGCGGGAGGGCCGAAGGAGACCCAGTACTTC. As protein: CARSQRAGGPKETQYF.

The chain is built from TRBV2 and TRBJ2-7; D gene uncertain. Looked up from germline, CDR1 is SNHLY and CDR2 is FYNNEI. Deletions cut 0 bases from V and 3 bases from J, with 6 bases between. The CDR3 consists of 13 residues. This chain's CDR3 is CASSEATDYEQYF. In nucleotides, the CDR3 is TGTGCCAGCAGTGAAGCGACGGACTACGAGCAGTACTTC.

The rearrangement uses TRBV5-1 and TRBJ2-7; D might be TRBD1 (5 bases). There are 13 residues in the CDR3. The ends were cut back, 0 bases at V and 6 bases at J, with 10 bases in the middle. The germline gives CDR1 SGHRS, CDR2 YFSETQ. The CDR3 nucleotides read TGCGCCAGCAGCTTGGGGGCAGGGTTCGAGCAGTACTTC. It is translated as CASSLGAGFEQYF. Full variable domain (missing parts from reference TRBV5-1 and TRBJ2-7): KAGVTQTPRYLIKTRGQQVTLSCSPISGHRSVSWYQQTPGQGLQFLFEYFSETQRNKGNFPGRFSGRQFSNSRSEMNVSTLELGDSALYLCASSLGAGFEQYFGPGTRLTVT.

This clonotype turned up a few times. The chain has TRBV6-1 and TRBJ2-7, with a tentative D call TRBD1 (6 bases). The CDR3 has 13 amino acids. V lost 6 bases and J lost 3, with 12 bases in between. CDR1 MNHNS and CDR2 SASEGT come from the germline V gene. CDR3 nucleotides: TGTGCCAGCAGCAGGGGACCGGACTACGAGCAGTACTTC. As protein: CASSRGPDYEQYF.

This clonotype was found many times. The V gene is TRBV7-9, the J gene TRBJ2-2; 10 bases agree with TRBD2. Germline V gives CDR1 SEHNR, CDR2 FQNEAQ (reference sequence). This CDR3 comprises 15 residues. J gave up 3 bases and V 6 bases, and 4 bases lay outside the gene matches. Here the CDR3 DNA reads TGTGCCAGCAGTTTTCTAGCGGGAGACACCGGGGAGCTGTTTTTT. It yields the protein CASSFLAGDTGELFF.

This clonotype was observed many times. V gene TRBV5-1 combines with J gene TRBJ2-7; a weak D match, TRBD1 (6 bases). The CDR3 has 17 residues. Germline V gives CDR1 SGHRS, CDR2 YFSETQ. The V gene lost 4 bases and the J gene lost 4 bases, with 24 bases spanning the gap. CDR3 bases: TGCGCCAGCAGCCCAGGGGTATCAGGGGATACGGGTTACGAGCAGTACTTC. As protein: CASSPGVSGDTGYEQYF.

This clonotype was seen only a few times. The chain couples TRBV6-2 or TRBV6-3 to TRBJ1-6; the D is unclear. The germline V gene has CDR1 MNHEY and CDR2 SVGEGT. This CDR3 region has 14 residues. The germline V and J ends were trimmed by 2 bases and 7 bases, with 9 bases remaining between them. As DNA, the CDR3 is TGTGCCAGCAGTTACGGCCGGATAAATTCACCCCTCCACTTT. It encodes CASSYGRINSPLHF.

At least ten counts were recorded for this clonotype. The chain has TRBV20-1 and TRBJ2-7; a possible D gene is TRBD2 (6 bases). This CDR3 is built from 12 residues. Trimming left V 5 bases short and J 4 bases short, with 12 bases between. Per germline, CDR1 DFQATT and CDR2 SNEGSKA (reference sequence). CDR3 in amino acids: CSAPPREYEQYF. Here the CDR3 DNA reads TGCAGTGCTCCTCCTCGGGAGTACGAGCAGTACTTC.

This clonotype was recorded many times. This chain uses TRBV2 with TRBJ2-7; D possibly corresponds to TRBD2 (5 bases). The CDR3 runs 14 residues. CDR1 and CDR2 (germline): SNHLY, FYNNEI. V was trimmed by 6 bases and J by 7 bases, leaving 19 bases between them. In DNA form, the CDR3 reads TGTGCCAGCAGATCGTCGGGATCTTACGGGGAGCAGTACTTC. This gives the protein CASRSSGSYGEQYF. The full variable domain, in which reference TRBV2 and TRBJ2-7 provide the parts outside the CDR3, is EPEVTQTPSHQVTQMGQEVILRCVPISNHLYFYWYRQILGQKVEFLVSFYNNEISEKSEIFDDQFSVERPDGSNFTLKIRSTKLEDSAMYFCASRSSGSYGEQYFGPGTRLTVT.

Note on this clonotype: A much larger clone lies one base from this, so it may be a read error. The rearrangement uses TRBV28 and TRBJ2-5, with D possibly TRBD2 on 5 matching bases. The assigned J gene may be wrong: the sequence end matches TRBJ2-7 better. The CDR3 loop spans 11 amino acids. Germline V gene data show CDR1 as MDHEN and CDR2 as SYDVKM. The CDR3 DNA is TGTGCCAGCGGGAGTGCATACGAGCAGTACTTC. It codes for CASGSAYEQYF.

A note on this clonotype: This may arise from a read error, as a much more abundant clone is one base away. V and J are TRBV28 and TRBJ2-5; a weak D match, TRBD1 (5 bases). Between the trimmed V and J ends, which lost 5 bases and 9 bases, there was a span of 16 bases. Germline-derived CDR1 and CDR2 are MDHEN and SYDVKM. The CDR3 consists of 13 residues. The CDR3 is CASSLLTGKAQYF. The CDR3 region has the DNA TGTGCCAGCAGTCTTTTAACAGGAAAGGCCCAGTACTTC. Together with reference TRBV28 and TRBJ2-5, the CDR3 gives the full variable domain: DVKVTQSSRYLVKRTGEKVFLECVQDMDHENMFWYRQDPGLGLRLIYFSYDVKMKEKGDIPEGYSVSREKKERFSLILESASTNQTSMYLCASSLLTGKAQYFGPGTRLLVL.

The chain employs TRBV6-2 or TRBV6-3 and TRBJ2-3; D is possibly TRBD2 (6 bases). This CDR3 region has 16 residues. The V and J ends lost 0 bases and 2 bases respectively, with 12 bases between them. The V gene's germline CDR1 is MNHEY and CDR2 SVGEGT. The CDR3 here is CASSYSRLLATDTQYF. DNA of the CDR3: TGTGCCAGCAGTTACTCCCGACTACTAGCCACAGATACGCAGTATTTT.

The chain recombines TRBV28 with TRBJ2-7, with 8 bases fitting TRBD1. J gave up 3 bases and V 2 bases, and 3 bases lay outside the gene matches. Germline values: CDR1 MDHEN, CDR2 SYDVKM. CDR3 length: 14 amino acids. CDR3 nucleotides: TGTGCCAGCAGTTTAATCGGACAGGGCTACGAGCAGTACTTC. Translated, it gives CASSLIGQGYEQYF. The variable domain in full, completed from reference TRBV28 and TRBJ2-7, reads DVKVTQSSRYLVKRTGEKVFLECVQDMDHENMFWYRQDPGLGLRLIYFSYDVKMKEKGDIPEGYSVSREKKERFSLILESASTNQTSMYLCASSLIGQGYEQYFGPGTRLTVT.

The chain links TRBV7-2 to TRBJ2-7; the D is unclear. The germline V gene encodes CDR1 SGHTA and CDR2 FQGNSA. The CDR3 length is 11 residues. The V end lost 2 bases, the J end lost 7 bases, and 6 bases lay between the germline ends. As DNA, the CDR3 is TGTGCCAGCAGCTTATTTCGGGAGCAGTACTTC. Translation: CASSLFREQYF.

This clonotype was seen a handful of times. The V gene is TRBV12-3 or TRBV12-4, the J gene TRBJ1-3; no definite D call. The CDR3 runs to 15 residues. V lost 6 bases and J lost 0, with 12 bases in between. As DNA, the CDR3 is TGTGCCAGCAGCAAAAGCACGAGCTCTGGAAACACCATATATTTT. Residues: CASSKSTSSGNTIYF.

Many counts were recorded for this clonotype. The chain combines TRBV2 with TRBJ2-5, with no clear D. In germline, CDR1 is SNHLY, CDR2 FYNNEI. The V and J ends lost 2 bases and 5 bases respectively, with 12 bases between them. This CDR3 spans 14 amino acids. The CDR3 nucleotides are TGTGCCAGCAGTGAAATAGGTGGCGCGGAGACCCAGTACTTC. Translation gives CASSEIGGAETQYF.

This clonotype was seen at least ten times. This chain joins TRBV6-1 and TRBJ1-1; D is uncertain. Between the trimmed V and J ends, which lost 10 bases and 0 bases, there was a span of 15 bases. Germline CDR1 reads MNHNS; CDR2 reads SASEGT. The CDR3 is 14 residues long. The CDR3 loop is CANRGRDLNTEAFF. The CDR3 region has the DNA TGTGCCAACAGAGGTCGGGATTTGAACACTGAAGCTTTCTTT.

This clonotype occurred many times. The rearrangement links TRBV2 to TRBJ2-2, with 11 bases matching TRBD2. CDR1 is SNHLY, CDR2 FYNNEI, per germline. This CDR3 is 14 amino acids long. Losses at the gene ends were 6 bases for V and 6 bases for J; bases not matched to a gene: 3. The CDR3 DNA reads as TGTGCCAGCAGAGTGACTAGCGGGGCCGGGGAGCTGTTTTTT. Translating gives CASRVTSGAGELFF.

This clonotype was recorded a few times. This chain connects TRBV28 to TRBJ2-3; D remains ambiguous. The germline V and J ends were trimmed by 4 bases and 5 bases, with 16 bases remaining between them. The CDR3 contains 15 residues. Germline CDR1 reads MDHEN; CDR2 reads SYDVKM. The CDR3 spells CASSSPGLGRDTQYF. In nucleotides, the CDR3 is TGTGCCAGCAGTTCGCCGGGCCTAGGAAGAGATACGCAGTATTTT.

This clonotype showed up just a few times. V usage is TRBV29-1 and J usage is TRBJ2-2, with 14 bases fitting TRBD2. The junction had 3 bases not matched to a gene; V was cut back by 7 bases and J by 2 bases. The CDR3 runs 15 residues. The germline gives CDR1 SQVTM, CDR2 ANQGSEA. In nucleotides, the CDR3 is TGCAGCGCGGGGACTAGCGGGGGTAACACCGGGGAGCTGTTTTTT. Protein product: CSAGTSGGNTGELFF.

This clonotype was observed many times. V is TRBV28 and J is TRBJ2-4; D uncertain. With 3 bases removed from V and 7 bases from J, the gap between germline ends came to 7 bases. The CDR3 contains 12 residues. The V gene's germline CDR1 is MDHEN and CDR2 SYDVKM. CDR3 region: CASSFGSNIQYF. The DNA for the CDR3 is TGTGCCAGCAGTTTTGGTAGCAACATTCAGTACTTC. The variable domain in full, with the rest retrieved from reference TRBV28 and TRBJ2-4, is DVKVTQSSRYLVKRTGEKVFLECVQDMDHENMFWYRQDPGLGLRLIYFSYDVKMKEKGDIPEGYSVSREKKERFSLILESASTNQTSMYLCASSFGSNIQYFGAGTRLSVL.

This clonotype was seen many times. V and J are TRBV11-2 and TRBJ2-3, with 13 bases that match TRBD2. Per germline, CDR1 SGHAT and CDR2 FQNNGV. The CDR3 has 17 residues. V lost 5 bases, J lost 2 bases, and 7 bases stayed unmatched. In nucleotides, the CDR3 is TGTGCCAGCAGCCTTCGGACTAGCGGGGGTCTCACAGATACGCAGTATTTT. Protein product: CASSLRTSGGLTDTQYF.

Comments on this clonotype: Given a much more abundant clone one base away, this may be a read error. The chain couples TRBV6-2 or TRBV6-3 to TRBJ2-7, with 8 positions matching TRBD2. The CDR3 loop spans 15 amino acids. Germline V gene lookup returns CDR1 MNHEY and CDR2 SVGEGT. Germline trimming cut 4 bases from V and 5 bases from J; bases unmatched to any gene: 10. As DNA, the CDR3 is TGTGCCAGCAGTTCCCATGGGACTAGTTTCGACGAGCAGTACTTC. Translating it yields CASSSHGTSFDEQYF.

This clonotype appeared a few times. J is TRBJ1-3 and V is TRBV7-2; D unresolved. V was clipped by 3 bases and J by 2 bases, with 5 bases between them. The CDR3 spans 13 residues. Germline V CDR1 and CDR2: SGHTA, FQGNSA. DNA of the CDR3: TGTGCCAGCAGCTTCACTCCTGGAAACACCATATATTTT. Translated: CASSFTPGNTIYF.

A few counts support this clonotype. At one boundary the junction diverges from the germline segment, which might be a read error. V gene TRBV9 combines with J gene TRBJ1-6; no reliable D call. This CDR3 region has 13 residues. Germline CDR1 and CDR2: SGDLS and YYNGEE. The CDR3 loop is CASSPSHNSPLHF. CDR3 DNA sequence: TGTGCCAGCAGCCCCTCCCATAATTCACCCCTCCACTTT.

V is TRBV29-1 and J is TRBJ2-4, with TRBD2 identical over 7 bases. With V trimmed by 2 bases and J by 6 bases, 10 bases remained unmatched. Germline assignment: CDR1 SQVTM and CDR2 ANQGSEA. CDR3 size: 15 residues. The CDR3 loop is CSVELLAGSGNIQYF. CDR3 sequence (DNA): TGCAGCGTTGAATTATTAGCGGGCAGTGGAAACATTCAGTACTTC.

A word on this clonotype: This may stem from a read error, because a much larger clone lies one nucleotide away. V usage is TRBV7-9 and J usage is TRBJ2-7, with 7 bases aligning to TRBD2. In germline, CDR1 is SEHNR, CDR2 FQNEAQ (reference sequence). The CDR3 contains 15 residues. Unmatched junction bases numbered 9, after V lost 5 bases and J lost 2 bases. The CDR3 loop is CASSGTLAEAYEQYF. The CDR3 nucleotides are TGTGCCAGCAGCGGCACCCTAGCGGAAGCCTACGAGCAGTACTTC.